A single sample gave rise to the 5 T cell receptor beta chains below, sequenced in a study of CD8 T cells in Susac syndrome (dated by TCRdb to about 2019). Library creation used the immunoSEQ multiplex PCR assay. RNA was extracted using the RNeasy kit, and about 0.5 to 1 ug of the RNA was reverse transcribed with random hexamers. TCRdb applied fastp at Q25 and MiXCR to the public reads, then kept only in-frame beta chains. Rows are unified per CDR3 protein, each entry keeping the most common DNA and genes. This sample gives fewer than 200,000 distinct CDR3 sequences in total; roughly 90% of them show up just once. The ten top clones hold 0.087% of the sample. The sequenced sample was CD4+ T cells from PBMCs. The receptors come from a human donor with Susac syndrome.

In this sample, this clonotype turned up once. This chain connects TRBV3-1 to TRBJ1-2; possibly TRBD1 for D (6 bases). Germline CDR1 and CDR2: LGHDT and YNNKEL (reference sequence). Trimming removed 4 bases at V and 8 bases at J, with 14 bases between. The CDR3 loop spans 13 amino acids. The CDR3 reads CASSRGNRVGYTF. The CDR3 coding sequence is TGTGCCAGCAGCCGAGGGAACAGGGTGGGCTACACCTTC. Together with reference TRBV3-1 and TRBJ1-2, the CDR3 gives the full variable domain: DTAVSQTPKYLVTQMGNDKSIKCEQNLGHDTMYWYKQDSKKFLKIMFSYNNKELIINETVPNRFSPKSPDKAHLNLHINSLELGDSAVYFCASSRGNRVGYTFGSGTRLTVV.

The genes are TRBV3-1 and TRBJ2-7; a weak D match, TRBD1 (5 bases). Trimming stripped 0 bases from V and 3 bases from J, with 9 bases between. CDR3 size: 14 residues. The V gene's germline CDR1 is LGHDT and CDR2 YNNKEL (reference sequence). The CDR3 reads CASSQETQGYEQYF. For the CDR3, the DNA is TGTGCCAGCAGCCAAGAAACCCAGGGCTACGAGCAGTACTTC.

This chain joins TRBV6-5 and TRBJ2-3, with a possible D match to TRBD2 (5 bases). Trimming took off 7 bases at V and 6 bases at J, with 20 bases between the two ends. CDR3 length: 15 residues. Germline values: CDR1 MNHEY, CDR2 SVGAGI. For the CDR3, the DNA is TGTGCCAGCAAGAGGTCCGGGTTCGGGGTCGATACGCAGTATTTT. It is translated as CASKRSGFGVDTQYF.

The V call is TRBV18, the J call TRBJ2-1, with 10 bases lining up with TRBD2. The CDR3 spans 14 residues. CDR1 is KGHSH and CDR2 is LQKENI in the germline V gene. After removal of 6 bases from V and 3 bases from J, the junction contained 2 bases not matched to a gene. CDR3 sequence: CASSGTSVYNEQFF. CDR3 bases: TGTGCCAGCTCCGGGACTAGCGTCTACAATGAGCAGTTCTTC.

V is TRBV28 and J is TRBJ1-5; a possible D gene is TRBD1 (6 bases). V gave up 8 bases and J gave up 7 bases, with 12 bases separating them. Germline lookup yields CDR1 MDHEN and CDR2 SYDVKM. This CDR3 spans 12 amino acids. This CDR3 is CASGYRDQPQHF. The CDR3 DNA follows: TGTGCCAGCGGCTACAGGGACCAGCCCCAGCATTTT.